These 14 T cell receptor beta chains came from one sample sequenced in a study of regulatory T cells in long-lasting Graves disease. HTBI primers from iRepertoire and Arm-PCR of CDR3 regions yielded the TCR beta libraries. In TCRdb, the multiplex PCR reads were re-called with MiXCR into one record per CDR3 protein. Among roughly 560,000 distinct CDR3 sequences listed, about 16% were seen once. The time point was: newly diagnosed GD, antithyroid drugs for less than 3 months. PBMC RNA served as the TCR library source. The same data also contributed to another study, on T cells in Graves' hyperthyroidism and ophthalmopathy.

Sequencing was performed on peripheral blood mononuclear cells (PBMCs), taken at new diagnosis, from a patient treated with antithyroid drugs. Receptor source: a woman aged 40 to 65 with Graves disease.

This clonotype appeared a few times. DNA for the CDR3: TGTGCCAGCAGCTTGGGGGAGGTACGCGGCTACACCTTC. Residues: CASSLGEVRGYTF. The rearrangement joins TRBV5-6 to TRBJ1-2, with unresolved D. V was shortened by 0 bases and J by 8 bases, with 11 bases between the two germline ends. Germline lookup yields CDR1 SGHDT and CDR2 YYEEEE. This CDR3 spans 13 amino acids.

This clonotype was counted only a few times. The V call is TRBV18, the J call TRBJ1-2; tentatively, D is TRBD1 (5 bases). The CDR3 consists of 14 residues. Looked up from germline, CDR1 is KGHSH and CDR2 is LQKENI. Between the trimmed V and J ends, which lost 3 bases and 5 bases, there was a span of 13 bases. CDR3 sequence: CASSPVREIYGYTF. CDR3 sequence (DNA): TGTGCCAGCTCACCTGTCAGGGAGATATATGGCTACACCTTC. Supplemented by reference TRBV18 and TRBJ1-2, the full variable domain reads NAGVMQNPRHLVRRRGQEARLRCSPMKGHSHVYWYRQLPEEGLKFMVYLQKENIIDESGMPKERFSAEFPKEGPSILRIQQVVRGDSAAYFCASSPVREIYGYTFGSGTRLTVV.

CDR3 region: CSARDLMGSYNSPLHF. In DNA form, the CDR3 reads TGCAGTGCTAGAGATCTAATGGGCTCCTATAATTCACCCCTCCACTTT. This chain connects TRBV20-1 to TRBJ1-6; unclear D gene. Germline-derived CDR1 and CDR2 are DFQATT and SNEGSKA (reference sequence). The V end lost 0 bases, the J end lost 0 bases, and 9 bases lay between the germline ends. CDR3 length equals 16 residues.

There are many counts of this clonotype. The chain is built from TRBV5-6 and TRBJ1-2; D gene uncertain. V lost 6 bases, J lost 7 bases, and 13 bases lay in between. CDR3 length: 12 amino acids. CDR1 and CDR2 (germline): SGHDT, YYEEEE. In DNA, the CDR3 is TGTGCCAGCACCAAGATCTCGATTGGCTACACCTTC. Translated: CASTKISIGYTF.

This clonotype was detected ten times or more. V usage is TRBV28 and J usage is TRBJ2-1; possible D gene TRBD2, 5 bases. The CDR3 has 14 amino acids. V dropped 2 bases and J dropped 7 bases, with 12 bases sitting between them. CDR1 and CDR2 (germline): MDHEN, SYDVKM. CDR3 sequence reads: CASSLNTRGNEQFF. DNA for the CDR3: TGTGCCAGCAGTTTAAACACACGGGGTAATGAGCAGTTCTTC.

Concerning this clonotype: A single base separates this from a much larger clone, so it may be a read error. CDR3 protein: CSAGHNRSETQYF. The CDR3 region has the DNA TGCAGTGCTGGCCACAACAGGAGTGAGACCCAGTACTTC. V gene TRBV20-1 combines with J gene TRBJ2-5, with D maybe TRBD1 (5 bases). Germline CDR1 and CDR2: DFQATT and SNEGSKA (reference sequence). The V gene lost 5 bases and the J gene lost 5 bases, with 15 bases spanning the gap. This CDR3 is built from 13 residues.

This clonotype has a count of ten or more. This chain uses TRBV28 with TRBJ2-5; D may be TRBD1 (6 bases). CDR1 is MDHEN, CDR2 SYDVKM, per germline. The length of the CDR3 is 15 residues. V was pared by 7 bases and J by 2 bases, with 17 bases between. CDR3 bases: TGTGCCAGCAACACCGGATCTGGACAGCAAGAGACCCAGTACTTC. Amino acid sequence: CASNTGSGQQETQYF.

This clonotype was observed a handful of times. The chain employs TRBV11-2 and TRBJ2-2; 11 nucleotides agree with TRBD2. Trimming removed 7 bases from V and 4 bases from J; junction bases left unmatched: 5. This CDR3 comprises 15 residues. Germline CDR1 and CDR2: SGHAT and FQNNGV. The CDR3 region is CASTKGLAVTGELFF. In DNA, the CDR3 is TGTGCCAGCACAAAGGGACTAGCGGTCACCGGGGAGCTGTTTTTT. Using reference TRBV11-2 and TRBJ2-2 for the parts outside the CDR3, the full variable domain is EAGVAQSPRYKIIEKRQSVAFWCNPISGHATLYWYQQILGQGPKLLIQFQNNGVVDDSQLPKDRFSAERLKGVDSTLKIQPAKLEDSAVYLCASTKGLAVTGELFFGEGSRLTVL.

This clonotype was counted between two and nine times. The V call is TRBV6-1, the J call TRBJ1-4, with 9 bases matching TRBD1. The germline V gene has CDR1 MNHNS and CDR2 SASEGT. The CDR3 runs to 14 residues. V was clipped by 6 bases and J by 7 bases; unmatched bases: 6. The CDR3 region is CASRGDRVAEKLFF. CDR3 nucleotides: TGTGCCAGCAGAGGGGACAGGGTGGCTGAAAAACTGTTTTTT.

This clonotype was recorded once. The chain has TRBV6-2 or TRBV6-3 and TRBJ1-2; D gene uncertain. Germline V gene sequence: CDR1 MNHEY, CDR2 SVGEGT. The CDR3 spans 13 residues. The germline V and J ends were trimmed by 0 bases and 7 bases, with 9 bases remaining between them. The CDR3 DNA sequence: TGTGCCAGCAGTTACTCCGATTTCGGTGGCTACACCTTC. Translating gives CASSYSDFGGYTF.

This clonotype was seen a few times. V is TRBV20-1 and J is TRBJ1-2; 9 nucleotides line up with TRBD1. Germline V gene data show CDR1 as DFQATT and CDR2 as SNEGSKA (reference sequence). The CDR3 runs 13 residues. The junction had 7 bases not matched to a gene; V was cut back by 6 bases and J by 5 bases. The CDR3 coding sequence is TGCAGTGCCCTAGGACAGGGGCAGTATGGCTACACCTTC. Amino acid sequence: CSALGQGQYGYTF.

This clonotype was counted ten times or more. An end of the junction does not agree with germline; a read error may underlie this. V gene TRBV28 combines with J gene TRBJ2-5, with D possibly TRBD1 on 5 matching bases. This CDR3 is built from 16 residues. Germline V gene data show CDR1 as MDHEN and CDR2 as SYDVKM. CDR3 nucleotide sequence: TGTGCCAGCAGTTTACCCAGGGCATATTACCAAGAGACCCGGTACTTC. Residues: CASSLPRAYYQETRYF.

Comments on this clonotype: Just one base apart from a much larger clone, this may be a read error. The chain uses TRBV3-1 and TRBJ2-5; the D is unclear. Trimming shortened V by 0 bases and J by 11 bases, and 16 bases separated the two germline ends. This CDR3 contains 14 residues. Germline assignment: CDR1 LGHDT and CDR2 YNNKEL (reference sequence). The CDR3 protein is CASSQDFGYAEQYF. The CDR3 DNA reads as TGTGCCAGCAGCCAAGATTTCGGATATGCTGAGCAGTACTTC.

This chain joins TRBV5-6 and TRBJ2-2; D call uncertain. Germline V lookup: CDR1 SGHDT, CDR2 YYEEEE. CDR3 size: 15 residues. V lost 0 bases to trimming and J lost 7 bases, with 13 bases between them. CDR3 sequence reads: CASSLGNLASGELFF. DNA for the CDR3: TGTGCCAGCAGCTTGGGAAATCTGGCTAGCGGGGAGCTGTTTTTT.